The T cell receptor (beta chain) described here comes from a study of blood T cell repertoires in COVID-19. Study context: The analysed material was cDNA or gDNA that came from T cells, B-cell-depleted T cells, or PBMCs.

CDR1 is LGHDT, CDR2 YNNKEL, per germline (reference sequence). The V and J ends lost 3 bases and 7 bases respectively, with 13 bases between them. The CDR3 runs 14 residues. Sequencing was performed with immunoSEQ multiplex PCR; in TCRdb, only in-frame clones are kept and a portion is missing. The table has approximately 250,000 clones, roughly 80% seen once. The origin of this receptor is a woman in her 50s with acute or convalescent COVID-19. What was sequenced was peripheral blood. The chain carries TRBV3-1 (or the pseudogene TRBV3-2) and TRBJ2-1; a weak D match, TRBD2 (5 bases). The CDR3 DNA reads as TGTGCCAGCAGCCAGCTCTCCCGGGGTAATGAGCAGTTCTTC. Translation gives CASSQLSRGNEQFF.